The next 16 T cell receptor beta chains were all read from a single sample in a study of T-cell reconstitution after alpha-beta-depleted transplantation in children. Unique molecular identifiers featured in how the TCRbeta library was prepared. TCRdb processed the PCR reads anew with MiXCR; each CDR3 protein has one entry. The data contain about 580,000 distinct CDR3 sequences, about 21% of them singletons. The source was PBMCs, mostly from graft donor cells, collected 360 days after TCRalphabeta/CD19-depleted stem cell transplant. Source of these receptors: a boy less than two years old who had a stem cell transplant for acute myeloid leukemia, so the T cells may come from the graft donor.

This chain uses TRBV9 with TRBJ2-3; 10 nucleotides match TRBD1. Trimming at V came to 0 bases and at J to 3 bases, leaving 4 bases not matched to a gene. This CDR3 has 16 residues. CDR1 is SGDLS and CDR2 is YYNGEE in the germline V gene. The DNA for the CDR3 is TGTGCCAGCAGCGTAGTGGACAGGGGGGAGACAGATACGCAGTATTTT. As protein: CASSVVDRGETDTQYF.

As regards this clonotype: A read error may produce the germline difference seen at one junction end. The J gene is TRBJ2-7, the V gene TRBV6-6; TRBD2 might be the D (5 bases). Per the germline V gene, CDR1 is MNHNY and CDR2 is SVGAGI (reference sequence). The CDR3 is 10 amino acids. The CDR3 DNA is TGTGCCAGCAGCAGGACTGAAGTGCACTTC. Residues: CASSRTEVHF.

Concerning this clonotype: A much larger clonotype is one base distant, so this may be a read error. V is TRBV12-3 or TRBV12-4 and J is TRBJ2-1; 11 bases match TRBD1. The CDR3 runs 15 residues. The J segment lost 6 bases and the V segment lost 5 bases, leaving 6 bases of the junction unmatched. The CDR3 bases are TGTGCCAGCAGTCCGGACAGGGGGCATTGCAATGAGCAGTTCTTC. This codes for CASSPDRGHCNEQFF.

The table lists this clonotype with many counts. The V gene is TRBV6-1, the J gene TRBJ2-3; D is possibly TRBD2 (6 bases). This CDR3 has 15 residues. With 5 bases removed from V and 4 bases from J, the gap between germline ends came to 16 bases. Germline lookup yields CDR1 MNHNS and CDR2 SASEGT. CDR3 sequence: CASSPGLQGADTQYF. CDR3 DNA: TGTGCCAGCAGTCCGGGACTCCAGGGCGCAGATACGCAGTATTTT.

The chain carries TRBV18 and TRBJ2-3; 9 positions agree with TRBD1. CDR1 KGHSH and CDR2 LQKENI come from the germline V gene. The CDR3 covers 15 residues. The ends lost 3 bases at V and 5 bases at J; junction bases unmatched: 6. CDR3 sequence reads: CASSPRDRVRDTQYF. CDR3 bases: TGTGCCAGCTCACCCCGGGACAGGGTAAGAGATACGCAGTATTTT.

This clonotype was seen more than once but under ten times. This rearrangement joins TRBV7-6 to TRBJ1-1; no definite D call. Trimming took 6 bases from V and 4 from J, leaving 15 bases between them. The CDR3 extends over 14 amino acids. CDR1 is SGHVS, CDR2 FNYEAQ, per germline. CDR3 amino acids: CASSPGVEGTEAFF. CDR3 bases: TGTGCCAGCAGTCCCGGGGTAGAGGGCACTGAAGCTTTCTTT. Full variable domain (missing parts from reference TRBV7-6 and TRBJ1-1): GAGVSQSPRYKVTKRGQDVALRCDPISGHVSLYWYRQALGQGPEFLTYFNYEAQQDKSGLPNDRFSAERPEGSISTLTIQRTEQRDSAMYRCASSPGVEGTEAFFGQGTRLTVV.

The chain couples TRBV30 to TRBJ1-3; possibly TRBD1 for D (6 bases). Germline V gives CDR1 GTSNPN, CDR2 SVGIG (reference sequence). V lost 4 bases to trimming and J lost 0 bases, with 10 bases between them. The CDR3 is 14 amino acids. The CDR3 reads CAWNGQTSGNTIYF. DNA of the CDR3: TGTGCCTGGAACGGACAGACCTCTGGAAACACCATATATTTT. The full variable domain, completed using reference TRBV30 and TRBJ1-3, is SQTIHQWPATLVQPVGSPLSLECTVEGTSNPNLYWYRQAAGRGLQLLFYSVGIGQISSEVPQNLSASRPQDRQFILSSKKLLLSDSGFYLCAWNGQTSGNTIYFGEGSWLTVV.

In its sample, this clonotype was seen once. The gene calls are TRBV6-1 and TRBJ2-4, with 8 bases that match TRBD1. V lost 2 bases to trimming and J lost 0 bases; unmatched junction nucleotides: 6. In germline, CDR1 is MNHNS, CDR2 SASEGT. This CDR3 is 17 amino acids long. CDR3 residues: CASSETTGALAKNIQYF. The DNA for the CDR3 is TGTGCCAGCAGTGAAACGACAGGGGCCCTAGCCAAAAACATTCAGTACTTC.

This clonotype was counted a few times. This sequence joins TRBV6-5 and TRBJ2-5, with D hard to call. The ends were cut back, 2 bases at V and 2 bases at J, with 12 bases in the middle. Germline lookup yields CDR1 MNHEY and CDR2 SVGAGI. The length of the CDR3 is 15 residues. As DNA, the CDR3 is TGTGCCAGCAGTTACAGCGACTCTAGGCAAGAGACCCAGTACTTC. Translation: CASSYSDSRQETQYF.

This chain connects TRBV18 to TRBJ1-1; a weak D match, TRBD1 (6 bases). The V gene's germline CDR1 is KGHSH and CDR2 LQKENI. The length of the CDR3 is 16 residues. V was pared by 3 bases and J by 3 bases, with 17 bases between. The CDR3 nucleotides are TGTGCCAGCTCACCTATTGGCGGGGGCTTAGACACTGAAGCTTTCTTT. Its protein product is CASSPIGGGLDTEAFF.

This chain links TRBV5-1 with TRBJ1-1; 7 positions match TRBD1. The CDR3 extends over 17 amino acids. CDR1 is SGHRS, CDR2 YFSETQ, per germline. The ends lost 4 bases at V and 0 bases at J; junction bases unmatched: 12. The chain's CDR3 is CASSARTGRGMNTEAFF. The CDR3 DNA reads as TGCGCCAGCAGCGCCCGGACAGGAAGGGGCATGAACACTGAAGCTTTCTTT.

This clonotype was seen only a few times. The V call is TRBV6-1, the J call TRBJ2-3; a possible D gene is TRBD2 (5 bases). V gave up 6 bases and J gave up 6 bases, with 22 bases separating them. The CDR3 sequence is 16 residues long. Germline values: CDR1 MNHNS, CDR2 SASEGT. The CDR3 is CASSRSGRHDRDTQYF. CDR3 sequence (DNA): TGTGCCAGCAGCCGCTCGGGAAGGCACGACCGGGATACGCAGTATTTT.

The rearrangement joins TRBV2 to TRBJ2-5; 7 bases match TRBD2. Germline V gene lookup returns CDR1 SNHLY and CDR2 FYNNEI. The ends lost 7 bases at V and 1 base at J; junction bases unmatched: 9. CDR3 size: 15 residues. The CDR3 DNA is TGTGCCAGCACACGACTTGGCGGGGGCCAAGAGACCCAGTACTTC. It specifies CASTRLGGGQETQYF.

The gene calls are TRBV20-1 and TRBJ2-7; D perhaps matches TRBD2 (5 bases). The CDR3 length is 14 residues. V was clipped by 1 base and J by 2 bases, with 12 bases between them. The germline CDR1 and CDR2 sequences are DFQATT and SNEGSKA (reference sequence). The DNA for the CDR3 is TGCAGTGCTAGAGTACGGACTCCTCCCTACGAGCAGTACGTC. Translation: CSARVRTPPYEQYV.

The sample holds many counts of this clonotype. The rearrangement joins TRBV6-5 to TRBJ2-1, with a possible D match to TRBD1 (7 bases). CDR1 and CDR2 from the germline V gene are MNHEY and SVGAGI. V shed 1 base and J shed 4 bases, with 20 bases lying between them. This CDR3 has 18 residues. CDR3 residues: CASSYFRSQGRRYNEQFF. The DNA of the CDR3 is TGTGCCAGCAGTTACTTTCGATCACAGGGGAGGCGATACAATGAGCAGTTCTTC.

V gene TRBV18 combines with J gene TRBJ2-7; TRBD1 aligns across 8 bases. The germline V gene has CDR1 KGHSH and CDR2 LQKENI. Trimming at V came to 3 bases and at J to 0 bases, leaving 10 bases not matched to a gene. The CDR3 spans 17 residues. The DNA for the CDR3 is TGTGCCAGCTCACCCTTGCAGGGGGCACATAGCTCCTACGAGCAGTACTTC. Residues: CASSPLQGAHSSYEQYF.